What follows are 26 T cell receptor beta chains derived from one specimen sequenced in a study of low-dose radiotherapy and immunotherapy resistance in tumors. Primers targeting TRAV and TRBV primed first-strand cDNA, covering alpha and beta chains. The PCR that amplified TCRs ran for about 20 cycles, relying on a constant-region primer and a V-primer adapter. A single record per CDR3 protein comes from TCRdb applying MiXCR to the reads. The top ten clones hold approximately 7% of a sample with some 60,000 distinct CDR3 sequences, 26% of them seen once. Time point indicated: before trial treatment. Here the sequenced sample was PBMCs, taken before treatment. Every receptor here comes from a male donor with rectosigmoid adenocarcinoma.

This clonotype was counted many times. J is TRBJ2-2 and V is TRBV7-2; 7 bases map to TRBD1. V was pared by 1 base and J by 4 bases, with 0 bases of the junction left unmatched. Germline assignment: CDR1 SGHTA and CDR2 FQGNSA. This CDR3 has 14 amino acids. The CDR3, as DNA: TGTGCCAGCAGCTTAGACAGGGGCACCGGGGAGCTGTTTTTT. This sequence encodes CASSLDRGTGELFF. The full variable domain, with the rest looked up from reference TRBV7-2 and TRBJ2-2, is GAGVSQSPSNKVTEKGKDVELRCDPISGHTALYWYRQSLGQGLEFLIYFQGNSAPDKSGLPSDRFSAERTGGSVSTLTIQRTQQEDSAVYLCASSLDRGTGELFFGEGSRLTVL.

This clonotype was picked up many times. The CDR3 sequence is CASSLSGNQSSYEQYF. CDR3 DNA sequence: TGTGCCAGCAGTTTATCGGGAAACCAATCCTCCTACGAGCAGTACTTC. The gene calls are TRBV28 and TRBJ2-7; the D gene is possibly TRBD2 (5 bases). CDR3 length: 16 residues. Germline-derived CDR1 and CDR2 are MDHEN and SYDVKM. Trimming took 1 base from V and 0 from J, leaving 13 bases between them.

This clonotype was recorded at least ten times. The rearrangement uses TRBV12-3 or TRBV12-4 and TRBJ2-5; no definite D call. The CDR3 sequence is 11 residues long. Trimming cost V 8 bases and J 5 bases, with 9 bases left between them. The chain's CDR3 is CASGKGETQYF. CDR3 nucleotides: TGTGCCAGCGGGAAAGGGGAGACCCAGTACTTC.

V is TRBV19 and J is TRBJ1-5; D is perhaps TRBD1 (6 bases). Germline lookup yields CDR1 LNHDA and CDR2 SQIVND (reference sequence). V lost 5 bases and J lost 3, with 11 bases in between. The CDR3 totals 14 residues. The CDR3 here is CASSPQGNNQPQHF. The CDR3 DNA follows: TGTGCCAGTAGTCCCCAGGGGAACAATCAGCCCCAGCATTTT.

Points on this clonotype: A far larger clone is only one base removed, so a read error is likely. The chain employs TRBV7-2 and TRBJ2-1, with 7 nucleotides matching TRBD1. This CDR3 has 13 amino acids. The junction had 9 bases not matched to a gene; V was cut back by 3 bases and J by 13 bases. Germline values: CDR1 SGHTA, CDR2 FQGNSA. CDR3 coding DNA: TGTGCCAGCAGCTTGACAGGGATGAACATTCAGTTCTTC. Residues: CASSLTGMNIQFF.

This clonotype was seen many times. The V call is TRBV10-3, the J call TRBJ2-5; D not resolved. Germline V gene data show CDR1 as ENHRY and CDR2 as SYGVKD. The V end lost 8 bases, the J end lost 2 bases, and 9 bases lay between the germline ends. The CDR3 is made up of 12 amino acids. CDR3 sequence: CAIGSDQETQYF. CDR3 DNA: TGTGCCATCGGGTCAGATCAAGAGACCCAGTACTTC.

The sample holds many counts of this clonotype. The rearrangement links TRBV29-1 to TRBJ2-1; 14 bases agree with TRBD2. The CDR3 extends over 15 amino acids. Germline V lookup: CDR1 SQVTM, CDR2 ANQGSEA. J was trimmed by 7 bases and V by 5 bases; bases with no gene match: 7. The CDR3 is CSVLGLAGVGNEQFF. The CDR3 nucleotides are TGCAGCGTTTTGGGACTAGCGGGAGTAGGGAATGAGCAGTTCTTC.

This clonotype was recorded many times. The V call is TRBV18, the J call TRBJ2-2; no firm D call. V lost 6 bases, J lost 5 bases, and 16 bases lay in between. The CDR3 has 15 amino acids. CDR1 is KGHSH and CDR2 is LQKENI in the germline V gene. This CDR3 is CASSLPIGRTGELFF. The CDR3 nucleotides are TGTGCCAGCTCGCTCCCAATAGGGCGAACCGGGGAGCTGTTTTTT. Full variable domain (outside the CDR3, taken from reference TRBV18 and TRBJ2-2): NAGVMQNPRHLVRRRGQEARLRCSPMKGHSHVYWYRQLPEEGLKFMVYLQKENIIDESGMPKERFSAEFPKEGPSILRIQQVVRGDSAAYFCASSLPIGRTGELFFGEGSRLTVL.

This clonotype came up many times. The chain recombines TRBV9 with TRBJ2-5; no definite D call. The CDR3 covers 15 residues. Trimming took off 3 bases at V and 5 bases at J, with 17 bases between the two ends. Germline CDR1 reads SGDLS; CDR2 reads YYNGEE. In nucleotides, the CDR3 is TGTGCCAGCAGCGGGCGGACGAAAAGAGAGGAGACCCAGTACTTC. Translation: CASSGRTKREETQYF.

This clonotype has at least ten counts. V and J are TRBV27 and TRBJ2-1; D possibly corresponds to TRBD1 (5 bases). Trimming removed 5 bases at V and 4 bases at J, with 21 bases between. CDR1 and CDR2 (germline): MNHEY, SMNVEV (reference sequence). The CDR3 runs to 17 residues. CDR3 DNA: TGTGCCAGCAGTACAGCCTCAGGGCCAAGGGGTTACAATGAGCAGTTCTTC. The encoded protein is CASSTASGPRGYNEQFF.

This clonotype was observed many times. This chain links TRBV24-1 with TRBJ1-5, with no clear D. The CDR3 consists of 14 residues. Germline CDR1 is KGHDR and CDR2 is SFDVKD. V dropped 6 bases and J dropped 0 bases, with 8 bases sitting between them. CDR3 sequence reads: CATSHRSSNQPQHF. The CDR3 DNA reads TGTGCCACCAGTCACCGAAGTAGCAATCAGCCCCAGCATTTT.

There are many counts of this clonotype. This chain links TRBV5-8 with TRBJ1-2, with D possibly TRBD1 on 5 matching bases. Germline assignment: CDR1 SGHTS and CDR2 YDEGEE. The CDR3 is made up of 17 amino acids. The ends were cut back, 4 bases at V and 5 bases at J, with 24 bases in the middle. This chain's CDR3 is CASSRTPLGVEGYGYTF. DNA for the CDR3: TGTGCCAGCAGCCGTACCCCCTTAGGGGTCGAGGGTTATGGCTACACCTTC.

Remarks on this clonotype: A far larger clone lies a single base away; this is likely a read error. The gene calls are TRBV28 and TRBJ2-7, with D hard to call. The CDR3 totals 15 residues. The V and J ends lost 5 bases and 7 bases respectively, with 21 bases between them. Germline assignment: CDR1 MDHEN and CDR2 SYDVKM. The CDR3: CASSQNSNSYNEQYF. The CDR3 DNA is TGTGCCAGCAGTCAAAACTCCAACTCCTACAATGAGCAGTACTTC.

This clonotype was counted between two and nine times. V and J are TRBV3-1 and TRBJ2-5; 12 bases match TRBD1. Germline V gene sequence: CDR1 LGHDT, CDR2 YNNKEL (reference sequence). The CDR3 has 17 residues. The junction had 11 bases not matched to a gene; V was cut back by 4 bases and J by 5 bases. The CDR3 bases are TGTGCCAGCAGCCCAAGACGGGACAGGGGGCCTGGTGAGACCCAGTACTTC. This codes for CASSPRRDRGPGETQYF.

This clonotype was counted ten times or more. V and J are TRBV28 and TRBJ2-2; TRBD1 matches 8 bases. CDR3 length equals 17 residues. The germline V gene has CDR1 MDHEN and CDR2 SYDVKM. V lost 6 bases and J lost 0; bases outside the gene matches: 9. CDR3 DNA sequence: TGTGCCAGCAGGACCAGGGGGCACTCTCCGAACACCGGGGAGCTGTTTTTT. Amino acid sequence: CASRTRGHSPNTGELFF.

Ten or more counts support this clonotype. The chain combines TRBV6-1 with TRBJ2-7, with D unclear. The V end was cut by 1 base, the J end by 0 bases, with 10 bases between. Germline CDR1 is MNHNS and CDR2 is SASEGT. This CDR3 contains 15 residues. Written as DNA, the CDR3 is TGTGCCAGCAGTGAAGGCTGGGTTCTCTCCTACGAGCAGTACTTC. This codes for CASSEGWVLSYEQYF.

The CDR3 nucleotides read TGTGCCAGCAGCCCCACGATTTCGGATACGCAGTATTTT. It yields the protein CASSPTISDTQYF. V is TRBV7-6 and J is TRBJ2-3; D ambiguous. Per germline, CDR1 SGHVS and CDR2 FNYEAQ. This CDR3 contains 13 residues. V was shortened by 5 bases and J by 6 bases, with 12 bases between the two germline ends.

This clonotype was recorded many times. The V call is TRBV7-9, the J call TRBJ1-5; D gene unclear. Trimming took off 5 bases at V and 0 bases at J, with 11 bases between the two ends. The CDR3 loop spans 15 amino acids. Germline CDR1 and CDR2: SEHNR and FQNEAQ (reference sequence). The CDR3 nucleotides are TGTGCCAGCAGCCCAGAGGCGGATAGCAATCAGCCCCAGCATTTT. Translation gives CASSPEADSNQPQHF.

On this clonotype: At one boundary the junction diverges from the germline segment, which might be a read error. V gene TRBV28 combines with J gene TRBJ2-7, with TRBD1 matching over 9 bases. The CDR3 covers 16 residues. CDR1 and CDR2 (germline): MDHEN, SYDVKM. For the CDR3, the DNA is TGTGCCAGCAGTTTATCCCCGGGACAGGGAGTCTACGAGCGGTACTTC. Residues: CASSLSPGQGVYERYF.

The chain combines TRBV5-5 with TRBJ2-7; D call uncertain. V dropped 0 bases and J dropped 6 bases, with 16 bases sitting between them. From germline, CDR1 is SGHKS and CDR2 YYEKEE (reference sequence). The CDR3 totals 15 residues. The CDR3 loop reads CASSLALSPSSEQYF. DNA for the CDR3: TGTGCCAGCAGCTTGGCCCTGAGTCCTTCGTCCGAGCAGTACTTC.

The J gene is TRBJ1-2, the V gene TRBV29-1; D remains unclear. Per germline, CDR1 SQVTM and CDR2 ANQGSEA. Trimming cost V 4 bases and J 10 bases, with 10 bases left between them. The CDR3 covers 10 residues. This CDR3 is CSVGTEDYTF. The CDR3 nucleotides read TGCAGCGTTGGGACCGAGGACTACACCTTC.

This clonotype was counted ten times or more. This chain links TRBV5-4 with TRBJ2-3; tentatively, D is TRBD1 (5 bases). The CDR3 loop spans 12 amino acids. V dropped 4 bases and J dropped 7 bases, with 10 bases sitting between them. Germline V gene lookup returns CDR1 SGHNT and CDR2 YYREEE (reference sequence). The CDR3 region has the DNA TGTGCCAGCAGCCTCGACAGTTATACGCAGTATTTT. This gives the protein CASSLDSYTQYF.

This clonotype was counted a few times. The chain links TRBV6-2 or TRBV6-3 to TRBJ1-2, with D maybe TRBD1 (6 bases). The V end was cut by 2 bases, the J end by 8 bases, with 15 bases between. Looked up from germline, CDR1 is MNHEY and CDR2 is SVGEGT. The CDR3 contains 14 residues. Here the CDR3 DNA reads TGTGCCAGCAGTTACCCGGGGTCAGGGGAAGGCTACACCTTC. Its translation: CASSYPGSGEGYTF.

Turning to this clonotype: Given a far larger clone just one base away, this is likely a sequencing read error. The V and J genes are TRBV26 and TRBJ1-5; TRBD1 reflects the table's D call only, with no check against the DNA. TRBV26 corresponds to a pseudogene. The CDR3 totals 14 residues. CDR3 nucleotide sequence: TGTGCCAGCAGCCAAGGACAGAGCAGGCAGCCCCAGCATTTT. As protein: CASSQGQSRQPQHF.

The chain is built from TRBV27 and TRBJ1-5; D gene ambiguous. Trimming left V 3 bases short and J 2 bases short, with 8 bases between. The CDR3 has 14 amino acids. Germline loops: CDR1 MNHEY, CDR2 SMNVEV (reference sequence). The CDR3 DNA reads as TGTGCCAGCAGTTTGGGTGTAGGCAATCAGCCCCAGCATTTT. This gives the protein CASSLGVGNQPQHF.

Turning to this clonotype: It differs at one base from a far larger clone, so likely a read error. The genes are TRBV13 and TRBJ2-2, with D possibly being TRBD2 (5 bases). The CDR3 runs to 14 residues. Trimming took off 6 bases at V and 5 bases at J, with 13 bases between the two ends. Germline values: CDR1 PRHDT, CDR2 FYEKMQ (reference sequence). CDR3 in DNA: TGTGCCAGCAGTGGTGCTAGCTTTACCGGGGAGCTGTTTTTT. It yields the protein CASSGASFTGELFF. The entire variable domain, with the rest obtained from reference TRBV13 and TRBJ2-2, is as follows: AAGVIQSPRHLIKEKRETATLKCYPIPRHDTVYWYQQGPGQDPQFLISFYEKMQSDKGSIPDRFSAQQFSDYHSELNMSSLELGDSALYFCASSGASFTGELFFGEGSRLTVL.